Reported below is one T cell receptor (beta chain). This clone's antigen is unknown. Per-nucleotide qualities are absent, and no much larger clonotype sits a single base away. Libraries were built with the immunoSEQ multiplex PCR assay. TCRdb retrieved this table from immuneACCESS and kept in-frame rearrangements only. Not all clones are present; in checked studies, unresolved V genes account for under half, and no reason is known for the remainder. The sample records under 65,000 clones, 82% of which are singletons. The ten largest clones add up to 6% to 7% of the sample. The data derive from a study of radiotherapy plus CTLA-4 blockade in lung cancer (dated by TCRdb to 2016 to 2018). Describing the broader study: Objective responses occurred in 15% to 20% of enrolled patients, and just over 30% achieved disease control.

Beyond this particular receptor, the publication reports: After treatment with radiotherapy and ipilimumab, TCR clones that originated in tumors expanded in peripheral blood. The strongest predictors of response were reported to be early dynamic shifts in blood T cell clones along with a rise in serum interferon-beta following radiation.

The study tested focal radiation therapy combined with CTLA-4 blockade (ipilimumab) in patients with chemo-refractory metastatic non-small-cell lung cancer. V is shortened by 6 bases, J by 9 bases, and the region joining them spans 10 bases. Via the germline V gene, CDR1 is ENHRY and CDR2 SYGVKD. The CDR3 goes from the cysteine to the phenylalanine over 11 residues. CDR3 DNA only is kept here, 33 bases in frame from base 1. This specimen consisted of peripheral blood, obtained from a patient treated with radiotherapy plus ipilimumab. The source is a human donor with non-small cell lung cancer whose response to radiotherapy plus ipilimumab could not be evaluated. The rearrangement joined TRBV10-3 to TRBJ2-3, and perhaps TRBD1 as D gene, on 6 matching bases. The CDR3 loop reads CAIRETGTQYF. The nucleotide sequence reads TGTGCCATCAGGGAGACAGGAACGCAGTATTTT.